The clone carrying this TCR beta chain was observed many times. V was clipped by 4 bases and J by 3 bases, with 8 bases between them. Germline CDR1 reads SGHRS; CDR2 reads YFSETQ. The CDR3 is 13 amino acids. Genomic DNA, the template, was used for profiling of the TCR beta VDJ and CDR3. TCRdb re-called the reads through MiXCR, storing one row per CDR3 protein. There are roughly 200,000 distinct CDR3 sequences in the sample; 55% to 65% occur only once, and around 58% lies in the top ten. In patients chosen for sequencing, flow cytometry had shown CD8+CD57+ cell expansion. Every patient presented with severe acquired aplastic anemia. Therapy had not been given to patients before blood sampling. These data belong to a study of CD8+CD57+ T cells in acquired aplastic anemia. Study context: Mean DNA quantity obtained from sorted CD4+ and CD8+ cells was around 3.2 ug.

J is TRBJ2-1 and V is TRBV5-1; D may be TRBD1 (6 bases). The sample taken for sequencing was sorted CD4+, CD8+, or CD8+CD57+ T cells (not recorded which) from PBMCs. This clonotype originated in a human donor with aplastic anemia. This CDR3 is CASSVDSYNEQFF. In DNA form, the CDR3 reads TGCGCCAGCAGCGTGGACAGCTACAATGAGCAGTTCTTC.